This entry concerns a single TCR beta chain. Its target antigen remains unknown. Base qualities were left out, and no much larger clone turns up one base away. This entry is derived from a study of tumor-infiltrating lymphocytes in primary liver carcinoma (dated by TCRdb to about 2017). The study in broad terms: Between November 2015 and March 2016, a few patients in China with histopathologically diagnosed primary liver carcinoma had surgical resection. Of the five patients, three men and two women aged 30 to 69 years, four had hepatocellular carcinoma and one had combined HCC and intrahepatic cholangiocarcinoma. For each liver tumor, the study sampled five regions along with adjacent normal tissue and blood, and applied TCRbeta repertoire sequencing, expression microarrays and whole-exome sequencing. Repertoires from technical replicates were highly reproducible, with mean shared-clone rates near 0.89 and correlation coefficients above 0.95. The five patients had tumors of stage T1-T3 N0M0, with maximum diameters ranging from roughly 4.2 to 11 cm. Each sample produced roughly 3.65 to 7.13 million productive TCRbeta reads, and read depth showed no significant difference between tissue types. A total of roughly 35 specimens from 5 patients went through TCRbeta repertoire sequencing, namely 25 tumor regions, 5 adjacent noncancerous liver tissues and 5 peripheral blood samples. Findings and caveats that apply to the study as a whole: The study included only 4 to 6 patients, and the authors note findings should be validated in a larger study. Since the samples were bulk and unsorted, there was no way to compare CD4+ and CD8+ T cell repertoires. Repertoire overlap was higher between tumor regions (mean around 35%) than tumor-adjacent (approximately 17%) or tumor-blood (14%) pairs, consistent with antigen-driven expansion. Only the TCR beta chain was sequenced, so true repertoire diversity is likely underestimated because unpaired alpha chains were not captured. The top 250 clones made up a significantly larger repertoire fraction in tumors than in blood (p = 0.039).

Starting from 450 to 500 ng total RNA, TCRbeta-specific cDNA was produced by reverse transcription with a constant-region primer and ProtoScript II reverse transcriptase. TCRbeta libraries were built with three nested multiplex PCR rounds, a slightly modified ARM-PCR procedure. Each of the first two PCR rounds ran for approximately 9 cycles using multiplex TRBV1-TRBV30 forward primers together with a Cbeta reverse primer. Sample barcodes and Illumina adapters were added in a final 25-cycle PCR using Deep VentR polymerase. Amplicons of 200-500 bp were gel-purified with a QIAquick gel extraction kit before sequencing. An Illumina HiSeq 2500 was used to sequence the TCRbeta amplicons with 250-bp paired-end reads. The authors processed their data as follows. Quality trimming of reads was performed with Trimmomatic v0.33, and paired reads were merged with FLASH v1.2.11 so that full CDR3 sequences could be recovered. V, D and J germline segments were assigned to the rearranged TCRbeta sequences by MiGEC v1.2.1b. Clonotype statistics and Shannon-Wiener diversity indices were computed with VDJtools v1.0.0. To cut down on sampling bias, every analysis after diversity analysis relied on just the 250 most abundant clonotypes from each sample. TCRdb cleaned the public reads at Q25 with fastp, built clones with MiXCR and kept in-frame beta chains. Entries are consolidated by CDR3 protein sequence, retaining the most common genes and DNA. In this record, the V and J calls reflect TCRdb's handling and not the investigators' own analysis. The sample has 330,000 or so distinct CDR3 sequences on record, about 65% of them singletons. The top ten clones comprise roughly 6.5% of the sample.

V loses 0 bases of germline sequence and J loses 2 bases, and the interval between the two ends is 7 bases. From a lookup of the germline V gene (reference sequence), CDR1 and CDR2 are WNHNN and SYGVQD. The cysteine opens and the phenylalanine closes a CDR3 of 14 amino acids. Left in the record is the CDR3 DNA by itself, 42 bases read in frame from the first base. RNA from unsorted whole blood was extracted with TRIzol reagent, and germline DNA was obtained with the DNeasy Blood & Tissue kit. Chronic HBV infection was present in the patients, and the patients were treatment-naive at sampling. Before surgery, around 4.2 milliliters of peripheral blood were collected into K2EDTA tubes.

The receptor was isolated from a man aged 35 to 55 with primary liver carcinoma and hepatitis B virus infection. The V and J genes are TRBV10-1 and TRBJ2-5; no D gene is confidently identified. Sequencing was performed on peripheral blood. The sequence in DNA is TGCGCCAGCAGTGAGTCGAGGTGGCAAGAGACCCAGTACTTC. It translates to CASSESRWQETQYF.